This TCR beta chain was observed in a study of blood T cells in healthy people across ages. This clonotype has more than one count but fewer than ten. Its antigen remains unknown. Study-level findings and limits: Possibly, changes in expanded clonotypes were confounded because donor CMV status was unknown. Diversity was estimated from one million T cells, and these estimates were considered underestimates. Donors of long life had a larger count of naive CD4+ cells and greater diversity than aged donors.

A second roughly 6 to 11 cycle PCR used barcoded and J-beta primers. From the 5' RACE reads, TCRdb called clonotypes with MiXCR, one entry per CDR3 protein. The repertoire holds about 800,000 distinct CDR3 sequences, more than 45% seen once, with approximately 21% in the top ten. Germline assignment: CDR1 SGHKS and CDR2 YYEKEE (reference sequence). CDR3 length: 15 amino acids. Trimming took 3 bases from V and 3 from J; bases not matched to a gene: 9. V and J are TRBV5-5 and TRBJ2-7, with 7 bases matching TRBD1. Sequencing was performed on blood. The clonotype was recovered from a man younger than 40 in good health. CDR3 in DNA: TGTGCCAGCAGCTGGACAGGATCGGCAATCTACGAGCAGTACTTC. It specifies CASSWTGSAIYEQYF.